Presented here are 21 T cell receptor beta chains from one specimen sequenced in a study of beta chain features in type 1 diabetes. No antigen is known for these receptors. Reverse transcription of all isolated RNA meant that expressed TCRB transcripts were sequenced. Sequenced by immunoSEQ multiplex PCR; TCRdb stores in-frame clones only, minus some. The sample lists about 660,000 clones, roughly an eighth occurring once. Study findings and constraints: TCRB CDR3s from Type 1 diabetes patients were moderately but significantly shorter in all four CD4+ subsets.

The sample comprised naive CD4+ T cells from blood. The source of these receptors is a man aged 18-30 years with type 1 diabetes.

This rearrangement joins TRBV15 to TRBJ2-5; D not resolved. Germline CDR1 is LNHNV and CDR2 is YYDKDF (reference sequence). The CDR3 spans 15 residues. Trimming shortened V by 0 bases and J by 2 bases, and 10 bases separated the two germline ends. In nucleotides, the CDR3 is TGTGCCACCAGCAGAGACGTCGTCAAGCAAGAGACCCAGTACTTC. It encodes CATSRDVVKQETQYF.

This rearrangement joins TRBV5-1 to TRBJ2-7; D call uncertain. CDR1 is SGHRS and CDR2 is YFSETQ in the germline V gene. The CDR3 runs to 14 residues. Trimming pared 4 bases from V and 2 bases from J, leaving 13 bases between. The CDR3 DNA is TGCGCCAGCAGCCCGATCCCGATAGCCTACGAGCAGTACTTC. This translates into CASSPIPIAYEQYF.

This clone was counted only a few times. This rearrangement joins TRBV6-6 to TRBJ2-5; 9 bases match TRBD1. With 5 bases clipped from V and 5 bases from J, the junction kept 6 bases outside the gene matches. The CDR3 covers 14 residues. CDR1 MNHNY and CDR2 SVGAGI come from the germline V gene (reference sequence). The CDR3 DNA reads TGTGCCAGCAGTCCGACAGGGGGAGGGGAGACCCAGTACTTC. Protein sequence: CASSPTGGGETQYF.

V gene TRBV6-6 combines with J gene TRBJ2-1; D ambiguous. The V gene's germline CDR1 is MNHNY and CDR2 SVGAGI (reference sequence). V lost 2 bases to trimming and J lost 9 bases, with 17 bases between them. This CDR3 spans 15 amino acids. The CDR3 protein is CASSYEGSRPTEQFF. The CDR3, as DNA: TGTGCCAGCAGTTACGAAGGGTCCCGACCCACTGAGCAGTTCTTC.

This clone was seen a few times. This chain links TRBV5-6 with TRBJ2-7; D remains unclear. The V end was cut by 2 bases, the J end by 7 bases, with 13 bases between. Germline V lookup: CDR1 SGHDT, CDR2 YYEEEE. The CDR3 sequence is 13 residues long. The chain's CDR3 is CASSLRPASEQYF. The CDR3 DNA follows: TGTGCCAGCAGCTTACGACCAGCTTCAGAGCAGTACTTC.

The chain recombines TRBV2 with TRBJ2-1; weak D call: TRBD1 (6 bases). CDR3 length equals 11 residues. The V gene's germline CDR1 is SNHLY and CDR2 FYNNEI. Trimming removed 6 bases at V and 10 bases at J, with 10 bases between. In DNA, the CDR3 is TGTGCCAGCAGCTCCGGGACAGAGCAGTTCTTC. Protein sequence: CASSSGTEQFF.

The chain is built from TRBV2 and TRBJ2-3; 7 bases fit TRBD2. In germline, CDR1 is SNHLY, CDR2 FYNNEI. This CDR3 contains 13 residues. J was trimmed by 2 bases and V by 8 bases; bases with no gene match: 4. The chain's CDR3 is CASQGDYTDTQYF. Written as DNA, the CDR3 is TGTGCCAGCCAAGGGGACTACACAGATACGCAGTATTTT.

V gene TRBV7-2 combines with J gene TRBJ2-7; D may be TRBD1 or TRBD2 (5 bases each). Trimming shortened V by 4 bases and J by 3 bases, and 13 bases separated the two germline ends. CDR1 SGHTA and CDR2 FQGNSA come from the germline V gene. CDR3 size: 14 residues. The CDR3 nucleotides are TGTGCCAGCAGCTCGGCAGCGAGGGGCTACGAGCAGTACTTC. Translating gives CASSSAARGYEQYF.

A word on this clone: The identical CDR3 is also encoded by other nucleotide sequences in the sample. The genes are TRBV5-1 and TRBJ2-2; no clear D gene. The germline CDR1 and CDR2 sequences are SGHRS and YFSETQ. V shed 2 bases and J shed 1 base, with 6 bases lying between them. The length of the CDR3 is 14 residues. The CDR3 DNA is TGCGCCAGCAGCTTTTCTGGGAACACCGGGGAGCTGTTTTTT. It is translated as CASSFSGNTGELFF. Full variable domain (rest looked up from reference TRBV5-1 and TRBJ2-2): KAGVTQTPRYLIKTRGQQVTLSCSPISGHRSVSWYQQTPGQGLQFLFEYFSETQRNKGNFPGRFSGRQFSNSRSEMNVSTLELGDSALYLCASSFSGNTGELFFGEGSRLTVL.

The chain recombines TRBV5-4 with TRBJ2-5, with TRBD2 matching 8 bases. Germline loops: CDR1 SGHNT, CDR2 YYREEE (reference sequence). Trimming took 2 bases from V and 5 from J; bases not matched to a gene: 5. The CDR3 totals 14 residues. The CDR3 sequence is CASSFAAGVETQYF. DNA for the CDR3: TGTGCCAGCAGCTTCGCAGCGGGGGTCGAGACCCAGTACTTC. Supplemented by reference TRBV5-4 and TRBJ2-5, the full variable domain reads ETGVTQSPTHLIKTRGQQVTLRCSSQSGHNTVSWYQQALGQGPQFIFQYYREEENGRGNFPPRFSGLQFPNYSSELNVNALELDDSALYLCASSFAAGVETQYFGPGTRLLVL.

In its sample, this clone was seen a few times. The chain carries TRBV27 and TRBJ2-1, with TRBD1 as a possible D gene (5 bases). CDR3 length: 11 residues. V gave up 7 bases and J gave up 5 bases, with 6 bases separating them. The germline CDR1 and CDR2 sequences are MNHEY and SMNVEV (reference sequence). CDR3 region: CASNRNNEQFF. The CDR3 DNA reads TGTGCCAGCAACAGGAACAATGAGCAGTTCTTC.

This clone was found a few times. The chain is built from TRBV5-6 and TRBJ2-6, with D unresolved. The CDR3 has 14 residues. Germline V lookup: CDR1 SGHDT, CDR2 YYEEEE. Trimming pared 5 bases from V and 2 bases from J, leaving 8 bases between. The CDR3 bases are TGTGCCAGCAGTCCGGATACTGGGGCCAACGTCCTGACTTTC. Its protein is CASSPDTGANVLTF.

V and J are TRBV7-9 and TRBJ1-4; the D gene is possibly TRBD1 (5 bases). Germline CDR1 is SEHNR and CDR2 is FQNEAQ (reference sequence). V was pared by 0 bases and J by 6 bases, with 8 bases between. The CDR3 spans 14 residues. This chain's CDR3 is CASSLAGVDEKLFF. CDR3 bases: TGTGCCAGCAGCTTAGCGGGGGTAGATGAAAAACTGTTTTTT.

Only a few counts were recorded for this clone. The chain recombines TRBV19 with TRBJ1-4; D not certain. Germline CDR1 and CDR2: LNHDA and SQIVND (reference sequence). This CDR3 has 14 residues. The V and J ends lost 4 bases and 2 bases respectively, with 8 bases between them. The CDR3 protein is CASSTDRTNEKLFF. For the CDR3, the DNA is TGTGCCAGTAGTACCGACCGGACTAATGAAAAACTGTTTTTT.

The chain is built from TRBV29-1 and TRBJ2-7; tentative D call: TRBD1 (6 bases). With 4 bases removed from V and 6 bases from J, the gap between germline ends came to 13 bases. Germline CDR1 is SQVTM and CDR2 is ANQGSEA. CDR3 length: 12 amino acids. Written as DNA, the CDR3 is TGCAGCGTTGTTGGGACACTTCGCGAGCAGTACTTC. Translated: CSVVGTLREQYF.

The J gene is TRBJ2-1, the V gene TRBV5-1; 12 bases line up with TRBD2. Looked up from germline, CDR1 is SGHRS and CDR2 is YFSETQ. The CDR3 length is 16 residues. The trim removed 4 bases at V and 9 bases at J, leaving 11 bases unmatched. CDR3 sequence: CASSHRTSGEGSEQFF. The CDR3 DNA reads as TGCGCCAGCAGCCACCGGACTAGCGGGGAGGGCAGTGAGCAGTTCTTC. Full variable domain (missing parts from reference TRBV5-1 and TRBJ2-1): KAGVTQTPRYLIKTRGQQVTLSCSPISGHRSVSWYQQTPGQGLQFLFEYFSETQRNKGNFPGRFSGRQFSNSRSEMNVSTLELGDSALYLCASSHRTSGEGSEQFFGPGTRLTVL.

This clone has more than one count but fewer than ten. V is TRBV6-1 and J is TRBJ1-1; D might be TRBD1 (6 bases). Trimming cost V 4 bases and J 3 bases, with 18 bases left between them. There are 16 residues in the CDR3. Germline V gives CDR1 MNHNS, CDR2 SASEGT. The CDR3 is CASSVNPGHKDTEAFF. The DNA for the CDR3 is TGTGCCAGCAGTGTCAATCCGGGACATAAGGACACTGAAGCTTTCTTT.

The chain joins TRBV19 to TRBJ2-1, with 13 nucleotides matching TRBD2. In germline, CDR1 is LNHDA, CDR2 SQIVND (reference sequence). With 9 bases clipped from V and 1 base from J, the junction kept 12 bases outside the gene matches. The CDR3 is made up of 18 amino acids. The CDR3 spells CASSPLGTSGKSYNEQFF. As DNA, the CDR3 is TGTGCCAGCAGCCCTTTGGGGACTAGCGGGAAGTCCTACAATGAGCAGTTCTTC.

This clone was counted between two and nine times. This rearrangement joins TRBV5-1 to TRBJ2-5; D gene uncertain. V was shortened by 0 bases and J by 1 base, with 7 bases between the two germline ends. Germline V lookup: CDR1 SGHRS, CDR2 YFSETQ. The CDR3 totals 14 residues. The CDR3 DNA is TGCGCCAGCAGCTTGGAGTACCCCCAAGAGACCCAGTACTTC. Encoded protein: CASSLEYPQETQYF.

The chain recombines TRBV7-9 with TRBJ1-1; 7 nucleotides align to TRBD1. With 3 bases clipped from V and 5 bases from J, the junction kept 15 bases outside the gene matches. This CDR3 comprises 17 residues. Germline V CDR1 and CDR2: SEHNR, FQNEAQ (reference sequence). The CDR3 reads CASSFSSQGVSRTEAFF. CDR3 coding DNA: TGTGCCAGCAGCTTTTCATCCCAGGGGGTCTCGCGGACTGAAGCTTTCTTT.

This chain links TRBV18 with TRBJ1-4; D gene uncertain. CDR1 and CDR2 (germline): KGHSH, LQKENI. The CDR3 has 15 residues. Trimming removed 2 bases at V and 0 bases at J, with 7 bases between. The CDR3 spells CASSPNDATNEKLFF. The CDR3 nucleotides read TGTGCCAGCTCACCAAACGATGCAACTAATGAAAAACTGTTTTTT. Together with reference TRBV18 and TRBJ1-4, the CDR3 gives the full variable domain: NAGVMQNPRHLVRRRGQEARLRCSPMKGHSHVYWYRQLPEEGLKFMVYLQKENIIDESGMPKERFSAEFPKEGPSILRIQQVVRGDSAAYFCASSPNDATNEKLFFGSGTQLSVL.